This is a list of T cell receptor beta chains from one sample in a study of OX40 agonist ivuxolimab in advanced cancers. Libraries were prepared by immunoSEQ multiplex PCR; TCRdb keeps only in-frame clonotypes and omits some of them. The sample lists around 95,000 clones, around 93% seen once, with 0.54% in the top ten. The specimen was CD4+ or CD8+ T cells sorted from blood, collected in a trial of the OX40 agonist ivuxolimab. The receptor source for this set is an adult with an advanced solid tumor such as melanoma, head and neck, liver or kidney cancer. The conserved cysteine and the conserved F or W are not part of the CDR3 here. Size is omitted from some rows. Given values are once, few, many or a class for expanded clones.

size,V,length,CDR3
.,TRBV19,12,ASSGAGGNQPQH
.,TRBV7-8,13,ASSQRDNKNTEAF
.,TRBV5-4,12,ASSVTGARNIQY
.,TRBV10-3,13,AISEGTVGVREQY
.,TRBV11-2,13,ASSLALGGRDIQY
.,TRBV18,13,ASSPGIIINYGYT
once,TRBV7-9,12,ASDTGQYGNTIY
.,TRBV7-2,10,ASSLERGVRY
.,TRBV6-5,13,ASRHRGLKGGELF
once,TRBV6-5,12,ASSYSTGGNTIY
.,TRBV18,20,ASSPLIKTSGISARNTGELF
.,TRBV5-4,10,ASSFRADTQY
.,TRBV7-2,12,ASSSPREANVLT
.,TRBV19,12,ASSNNRGLQPQH
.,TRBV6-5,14,ASSYLTGGPGVEQF
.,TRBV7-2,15,ASSLGGRGRDRETQY
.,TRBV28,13,ASSFGLAGYNEQF
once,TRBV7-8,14,ASSPRGWSSYNEQF
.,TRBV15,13,ATSRLRDSGNIQY
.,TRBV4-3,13,ASSQETGGYTEAF
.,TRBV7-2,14,ASSLDGGGVDYGYT
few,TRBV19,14,ASSHSWRVMNTEAF